The source of this TCR beta chain is a study of blood T cell repertoires in COVID-19. Study-level information: Cohort 3 donors counted as recovered after two negative PCRs, clearance, or resolved symptoms.

TCRdb's copy holds only in-frame clones and misses some; the assay was immunoSEQ multiplex PCR. The repertoire holds roughly 340,000 clones, around 87% seen once, with approximately 1.8% in the top ten. Study members were between about 18 and 95 years old and lived in fewer than 30 US regions. Material: PBMCs or T cells enriched from blood (not recorded which). The receptor was isolated from a middle-aged man in a cohort exposed to, infected with or recovered from COVID-19 (not recorded which).

The DNA of the CDR3 is TGTGCCAGCAGCGTAGCGGCGGGCTTTCAAGAGACCCAGTACTTC. Residues: CASSVAAGFQETQYF. The rearrangement joins TRBV9 to TRBJ2-5; tentative D call: TRBD2 (5 bases). Trimming took off 0 bases at V and 2 bases at J, with 11 bases between the two ends. The CDR3 extends over 15 amino acids. From germline, CDR1 is SGDLS and CDR2 YYNGEE.